These 27 T cell receptor beta chains originate from one sample sequenced in a study of breast tumors, draining lymph nodes, adjacent tissues. Samples came from axillary lymph nodes draining the breast cancer. TCRdb recomputed calls from the multiplex PCR reads with MiXCR, one row per CDR3 protein. The sample lists under 150,000 distinct CDR3 sequences; 21% were seen once. Sequenced input: axillary lymph node tissue. The receptor set was obtained from a female donor with breast cancer. Some clones in this sample may be carry-over from other donors' samples.

About this clonotype itself: This may come from a read error, since a much larger clone is one base off. The chain joins TRBV9 to TRBJ1-3; no clear D gene. Germline V gives CDR1 SGDLS, CDR2 YYNGEE. The CDR3 loop spans 14 amino acids. CDR3 residues: CASSVDLSGNTMYF. The CDR3 DNA is TGTGCCAGCAGCGTAGACCTCTCTGGAAACACCATGTATTTT.

This clonotype was seen a handful of times. The junction shows a germline mismatch at one end, possibly a read error. The chain links TRBV9 to TRBJ2-1; 9 bases are shared with TRBD2. This CDR3 region has 12 residues. Per germline, CDR1 SGDLS and CDR2 YYNGEE. The CDR3 DNA reads TGTGCCAGCAGCGTAGCTAGCGGGGAGCAGTCCTTC. It translates to CASSVASGEQSF. The full variable domain, completed using reference TRBV9 and TRBJ2-1, is DSGVTQTPKHLITATGQRVTLRCSPRSGDLSVYWYQQSLDQGLQFLIQYYNGEERAKGNILERFSAQQFPDLHSELNLSSLELGDSALYFCASSVASGEQSFGPGTRLTVL.

In this sample, this clonotype turned up many times. CDR3 bases: TGTGCCAGCAGCTCTCAGGGGGTGGTCTACGAGCAGTACTTC. This gives the protein CASSSQGVVYEQYF. V gene TRBV7-6 combines with J gene TRBJ2-7; TRBD1 matches at 7 bases. V shed 4 bases, J shed 3 bases, and the junction held 6 bases outside the gene matches. CDR3 length: 14 residues. Germline values: CDR1 SGHVS, CDR2 FNYEAQ.

Many counts were recorded for this clonotype. This rearrangement joins TRBV4-2 to TRBJ2-1, with D unresolved. Germline lookup yields CDR1 LGHNA and CDR2 YNFKEQ. The CDR3 has 16 residues. V lost 3 bases to trimming and J lost 0 bases, with 12 bases between them. The CDR3 here is CASSQELAYSYNEQFF. The CDR3, as DNA: TGTGCCAGCAGCCAGGAGTTAGCCTACTCCTACAATGAGCAGTTCTTC.

The sample holds many counts of this clonotype. V usage is TRBV19 and J usage is TRBJ2-1; D may be TRBD1 or TRBD2 (5 bases each). CDR1 is LNHDA, CDR2 SQIVND, per germline (reference sequence). V gave up 3 bases and J gave up 0 bases, with 18 bases separating them. This CDR3 spans 18 amino acids. CDR3 loop: CASSIGSGAEFSYNEQFF. CDR3 nucleotide sequence: TGTGCCAGTAGTATTGGGAGTGGGGCGGAATTCTCCTACAATGAGCAGTTCTTC.

This clonotype was counted at least ten times. The V gene is TRBV7-9, the J gene TRBJ2-5; 7 positions agree with TRBD1. Germline V gene sequence: CDR1 SEHNR, CDR2 FQNEAQ (reference sequence). The CDR3 consists of 13 residues. The ends lost 3 bases at V and 3 bases at J; junction bases unmatched: 1. CDR3 amino acids: CASSFTGEETQYF. CDR3 coding DNA: TGTGCCAGCAGCTTTACAGGGGAAGAGACCCAGTACTTC.

This clonotype showed up many times. The chain joins TRBV7-3 to TRBJ2-1; 7 bases are shared with TRBD2. The CDR3 contains 17 residues. Germline V lookup: CDR1 SGHTA, CDR2 FQGTGA. Trimming took 1 base from V and 7 from J; bases not matched to a gene: 13. The CDR3 loop reads CASSLMGGSRGINEQFF. The DNA of the CDR3 is TGTGCCAGCAGCTTAATGGGGGGGTCCCGAGGAATTAATGAGCAGTTCTTC.

Ten or more counts support this clonotype. The V call is TRBV6-5, the J call TRBJ1-6; a weak D match, TRBD1 (5 bases). V was trimmed by 2 bases and J by 7 bases, leaving 12 bases between them. Looked up from germline, CDR1 is MNHEY and CDR2 is SVGAGI. This CDR3 is built from 15 residues. CDR3 DNA: TGTGCCAGCAGTTACGCGGTTTGGGACAATTCACCCCTCCACTTT. Translating gives CASSYAVWDNSPLHF.

This clonotype was counted ten times or more. The chain links TRBV9 to TRBJ2-1, with 13 bases that match TRBD2. Germline values: CDR1 SGDLS, CDR2 YYNGEE. J was trimmed by 4 bases and V by 3 bases; bases with no gene match: 4. The CDR3 is made up of 16 amino acids. CDR3 loop: CASSAGTSGAYNEQFF. For the CDR3, the DNA is TGTGCCAGCAGCGCAGGGACTAGCGGGGCATACAATGAGCAGTTCTTC.

This clonotype was seen repeatedly, ten times or more. The J gene is TRBJ2-7, the V gene TRBV20-1; 7 nucleotides line up with TRBD1. Germline CDR1 reads DFQATT; CDR2 reads SNEGSKA (reference sequence). V shed 6 bases and J 0 bases; nucleotides not matched to a gene: 8. The CDR3 loop spans 14 amino acids. The CDR3 is CSATGRDSSYEQYF. The CDR3 nucleotides are TGCAGTGCAACCGGTCGGGACAGCTCCTACGAGCAGTACTTC.

The CDR3 is CASSFDALLGRGMYGYTF. The CDR3 coding sequence is TGTGCCAGCAGTTTCGACGCGTTACTGGGCAGGGGGATGTATGGCTACACCTTC. This chain links TRBV28 with TRBJ1-2, with TRBD1 identical over 7 bases. Germline CDR1 and CDR2: MDHEN and SYDVKM. The CDR3 totals 18 residues. The ends lost 3 bases at V and 5 bases at J; junction bases unmatched: 18.

This clonotype has at least ten counts. The chain has TRBV7-8 and TRBJ2-7; 10 bases line up with TRBD1. CDR1 is SGHVS and CDR2 is FQNEAQ in the germline V gene. The CDR3 covers 16 residues. Unmatched junction bases numbered 5, after V lost 1 base and J lost 2 bases. The CDR3 bases are TGTGCCAGCAGCTTAGGGGGGACAGGGGTAACCTACGAGCAGTACTTC. Translation gives CASSLGGTGVTYEQYF.

This chain joins TRBV3-1 and TRBJ2-1; 9 positions agree with TRBD2. Germline loops: CDR1 LGHDT, CDR2 YNNKEL (reference sequence). This CDR3 contains 14 residues. Trimming cost V 4 bases and J 9 bases; bases outside gene matches: 7. CDR3 nucleotides: TGTGCCAGCAGCCTTAGCGGGAGAGTTGGTGAGCAGTTCTTC. Translated: CASSLSGRVGEQFF.

The sample holds a few counts of this clonotype. The chain uses TRBV19 and TRBJ1-2; 7 nucleotides line up with TRBD1. V dropped 3 bases and J dropped 4; count of bases not matched to a gene: 14. The CDR3 consists of 17 residues. Germline V gene lookup returns CDR1 LNHDA and CDR2 SQIVND (reference sequence). The CDR3, as DNA: TGTGCCAGTAGTATTCCCCCACCTCAACAGGGGTTCTATGGCTACACCTTC. Its protein is CASSIPPPQQGFYGYTF.

This clonotype occurred many times. CDR3 coding DNA: TGTGCCAGCAGCCCCATAGATACGCAGTATTTT. This sequence encodes CASSPIDTQYF. V is TRBV5-8 and J is TRBJ2-3; D ambiguous. The CDR3 is made up of 11 amino acids. Germline lookup yields CDR1 SGHTS and CDR2 YDEGEE. The V end lost 4 bases, the J end lost 5 bases, and 5 bases lay between the germline ends.

This clonotype came up many times. The chain uses TRBV4-1 and TRBJ1-6, with D possibly TRBD1 on 5 matching bases. The germline CDR1 and CDR2 sequences are MGHRA and YSYEKL. There are 13 residues in the CDR3. Trimming took off 8 bases at V and 5 bases at J, with 10 bases between the two ends. The CDR3, as DNA: TGCGCCAGCCGGGACTGGAATAATTCACCCCTCCACTTT. It is translated as CASRDWNNSPLHF.

This clonotype turned up a few times. The V call is TRBV11-3, the J call TRBJ2-2, with D possibly called TRBD1 or TRBD2 (7 bases each). The CDR3 has 16 amino acids. The germline V gene encodes CDR1 SGHNT and CDR2 YENEEA. The V and J ends lost 5 bases and 3 bases respectively, with 16 bases between them. The CDR3 is CASSPTAGQYTGELFF. CDR3 nucleotides: TGTGCCAGCAGCCCAACAGCGGGACAGTACACCGGGGAGCTGTTTTTT. The full variable domain, rest sourced from reference TRBV11-3 and TRBJ2-2, is EAGVVQSPRYKIIEKKQPVAFWCNPISGHNTLYWYLQNLGQGPELLIRYENEEAVDDSQLPKDRFSAERLKGVDSTLKIQPAELGDSAVYLCASSPTAGQYTGELFFGEGSRLTVL.

This chain links TRBV4-1 with TRBJ1-2, with a weak D call TRBD1 (6 bases). Trimming removed 0 bases from V and 4 bases from J, with 12 bases in between. Per germline, CDR1 MGHRA and CDR2 YSYEKL. This CDR3 is built from 15 residues. The DNA for the CDR3 is TGCGCCAGCAGCCAAGACAGAACAGGGCTCTATGGCTACACCTTC. Translated, it gives CASSQDRTGLYGYTF.

At least ten counts were recorded for this clonotype. The V and J genes are TRBV20-1 and TRBJ2-5; TRBD2 matches at 10 bases. CDR1 is DFQATT and CDR2 is SNEGSKA in the germline V gene (reference sequence). J lost 5 bases, V lost 6 bases, and 12 bases had no gene match. The CDR3 has 15 amino acids. In DNA, the CDR3 is TGCAGTGCAGGGGGGGCTAGCGGGAGAAGCGAGACCCAGTACTTC. This encodes CSAGGASGRSETQYF.

Many counts were recorded for this clonotype. The chain uses TRBV5-1 and TRBJ2-3, with 11 nucleotides matching TRBD2. This CDR3 comprises 14 residues. V lost 7 bases, J lost 4 bases, and 5 bases stayed unmatched. Germline CDR1 and CDR2: SGHRS and YFSETQ. CDR3 nucleotide sequence: TGCGCCAGCGGTCTAGCGGGAGGTTCAGATACGCAGTATTTT. Translated: CASGLAGGSDTQYF. The variable domain in full, completed from reference TRBV5-1 and TRBJ2-3, reads KAGVTQTPRYLIKTRGQQVTLSCSPISGHRSVSWYQQTPGQGLQFLFEYFSETQRNKGNFPGRFSGRQFSNSRSEMNVSTLELGDSALYLCASGLAGGSDTQYFGPGTRLTVL.

This clonotype was seen ten or more times. This chain links TRBV7-9 with TRBJ1-3, with D uncertain. The V end was cut by 2 bases, the J end by 3 bases, with 5 bases between. Germline CDR1 is SEHNR and CDR2 is FQNEAQ (reference sequence). This CDR3 comprises 13 residues. The CDR3 DNA is TGTGCCAGCAGCTTATTGAGTGGAAACACCATATATTTT. As protein: CASSLLSGNTIYF.

The sample holds many counts of this clonotype. This sequence joins TRBV5-4 and TRBJ2-1; D possibly corresponds to TRBD2 (5 bases). From germline, CDR1 is SGHNT and CDR2 YYREEE (reference sequence). Trimming took 2 bases from V and 7 from J, leaving 7 bases between them. This CDR3 is 12 amino acids long. CDR3 in amino acids: CASSFGGNEQFF. CDR3 sequence (DNA): TGTGCCAGCAGCTTTGGCGGGAATGAGCAGTTCTTC.

Concerning this clonotype: Being one base from a much bigger clone, this may be a read error. The CDR3 DNA reads TGTGCCAGCAGTGGGGCCTGGGACTATGGCTACACCTTC. It codes for CASSGAWDYGYTF. The chain uses TRBV2 and TRBJ1-2; D gene unclear. The CDR3 totals 13 residues. Deletions cut 4 bases from V and 3 bases from J, with 9 bases between. CDR1 is SNHLY, CDR2 FYNNEI, per germline. The full variable domain, completed using reference TRBV2 and TRBJ1-2, is EPEVTQTPSHQVTQMGQEVILRCVPISNHLYFYWYRQILGQKVEFLVSFYNNEISEKSEIFDDQFSVERPDGSNFTLKIRSTKLEDSAMYFCASSGAWDYGYTFGSGTRLTVV.

This clonotype was seen only once. A much larger clone lies a single base off, so this may be a read error. This rearrangement joins TRBV10-3 to TRBJ1-2; 7 bases are shared with TRBD1. The CDR3 loop spans 14 amino acids. The V segment lost 4 bases and the J segment 8 bases; nucleotides outside the gene matches: 10. In germline, CDR1 is ENHRY, CDR2 SYGVKD. In DNA, the CDR3 is TGTGCCATCAGTGTAGATGACAGGGCGAGAGGCTACACCTTC. It specifies CAISVDDRARGYTF.

This clonotype was picked up a small number of times. A much larger clone differs from this one at a single base, so this may be a read error. This CDR3 reads CAGSQEEGSNQPQHF. The CDR3, as DNA: TGCGCCGGCAGCCAAGAAGAAGGAAGCAATCAGCCCCAGCATTTT. V and J are TRBV4-1 and TRBJ1-5; D unresolved. The CDR3 length is 15 residues. The germline CDR1 and CDR2 sequences are MGHRA and YSYEKL.

This clonotype was counted between two and nine times. This rearrangement joins TRBV19 to TRBJ1-5; D call uncertain. This CDR3 has 12 residues. CDR1 LNHDA and CDR2 SQIVND come from the germline V gene (reference sequence). V was shortened by 3 bases and J by 0 bases, with 0 bases between the two germline ends. The CDR3 sequence: CASSISNQPQHF. In DNA form, the CDR3 reads TGTGCCAGTAGTATTAGCAATCAGCCCCAGCATTTT.

With respect to this clonotype: This may be a read error: a much more frequent sequence differs by one nucleotide. The chain is built from TRBV15 and TRBJ1-4; D uncertain. V gave up 0 bases and J gave up 10 bases, with 9 bases separating them. CDR3 length equals 13 residues. Germline CDR1 reads LNHNV; CDR2 reads YYDKDF (reference sequence). Written as DNA, the CDR3 is TGTGCCACCAGCAGAGATCTGTATGGAAAACTGTTTTTT. Translated, it gives CATSRDLYGKLFF.